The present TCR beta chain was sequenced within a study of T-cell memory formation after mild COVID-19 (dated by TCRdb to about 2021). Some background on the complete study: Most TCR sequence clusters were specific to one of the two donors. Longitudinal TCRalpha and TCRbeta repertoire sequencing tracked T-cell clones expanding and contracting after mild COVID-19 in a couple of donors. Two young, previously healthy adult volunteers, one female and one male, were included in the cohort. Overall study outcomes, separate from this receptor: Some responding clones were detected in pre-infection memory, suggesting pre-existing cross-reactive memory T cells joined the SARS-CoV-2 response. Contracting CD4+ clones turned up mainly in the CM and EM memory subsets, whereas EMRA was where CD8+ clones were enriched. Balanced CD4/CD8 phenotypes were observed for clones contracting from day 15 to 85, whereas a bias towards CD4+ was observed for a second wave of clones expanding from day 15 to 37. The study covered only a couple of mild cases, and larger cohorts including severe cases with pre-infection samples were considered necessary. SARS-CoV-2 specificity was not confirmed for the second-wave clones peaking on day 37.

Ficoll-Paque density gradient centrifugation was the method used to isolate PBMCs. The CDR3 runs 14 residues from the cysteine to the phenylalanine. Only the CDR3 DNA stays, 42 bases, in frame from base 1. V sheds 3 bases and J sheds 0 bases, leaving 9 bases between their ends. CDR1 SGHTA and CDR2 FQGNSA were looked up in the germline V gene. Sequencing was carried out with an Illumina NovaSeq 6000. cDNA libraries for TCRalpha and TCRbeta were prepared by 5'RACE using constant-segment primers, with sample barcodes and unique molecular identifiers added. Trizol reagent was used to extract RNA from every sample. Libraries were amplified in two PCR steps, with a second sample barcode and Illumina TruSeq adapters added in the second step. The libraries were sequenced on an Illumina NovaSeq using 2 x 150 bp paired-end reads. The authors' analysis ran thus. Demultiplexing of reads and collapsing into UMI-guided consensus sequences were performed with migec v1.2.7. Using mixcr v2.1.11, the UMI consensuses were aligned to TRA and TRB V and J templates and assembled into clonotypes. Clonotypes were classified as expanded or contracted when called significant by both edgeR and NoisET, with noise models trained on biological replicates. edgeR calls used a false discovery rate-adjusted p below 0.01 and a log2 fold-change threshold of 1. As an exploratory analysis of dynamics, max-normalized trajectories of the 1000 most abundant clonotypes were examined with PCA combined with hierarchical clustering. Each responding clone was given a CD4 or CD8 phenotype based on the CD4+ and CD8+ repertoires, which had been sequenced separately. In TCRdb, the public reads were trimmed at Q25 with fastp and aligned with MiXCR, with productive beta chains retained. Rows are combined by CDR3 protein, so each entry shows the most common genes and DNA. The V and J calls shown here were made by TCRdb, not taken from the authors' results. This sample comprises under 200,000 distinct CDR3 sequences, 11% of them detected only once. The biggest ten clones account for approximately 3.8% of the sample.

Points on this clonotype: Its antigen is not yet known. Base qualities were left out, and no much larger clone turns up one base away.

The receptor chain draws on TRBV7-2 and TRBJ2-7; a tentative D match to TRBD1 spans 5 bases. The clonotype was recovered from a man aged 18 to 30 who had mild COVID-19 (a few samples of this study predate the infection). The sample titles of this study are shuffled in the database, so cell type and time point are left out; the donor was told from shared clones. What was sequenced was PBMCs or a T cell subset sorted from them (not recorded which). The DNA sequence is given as TGTGCCAGCAGCTTGGCAGGGCTCTCCTACGAGCAGTACTTC. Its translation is CASSLAGLSYEQYF.